Below are 29 T cell receptor beta chains sequenced from a single sample in a study of blood T cell repertoires in COVID-19. Here immunoSEQ multiplex PCR was the method, and the copy in TCRdb shows in-frame clones only, minus some. The sample includes approximately 100,000 clones, about 90% of them seen just once. Material for sequencing was peripheral blood. The source of these receptors is a man aged 45-65 years with acute or convalescent COVID-19.

The chain employs TRBV5-6 and TRBJ2-1; 12 bases match TRBD2. Germline CDR1 and CDR2: SGHDT and YYEEEE. CDR3 size: 14 residues. With 4 bases clipped from V and 7 bases from J, the junction kept 3 bases outside the gene matches. This CDR3 is CASSTGLAGNEQFF. CDR3 coding DNA: TGTGCCAGCAGCACAGGACTAGCGGGGAATGAGCAGTTCTTC.

This clone was recorded a few times. The chain has TRBV11-3 and TRBJ2-7; D remains unclear. This CDR3 comprises 15 residues. Germline lookup yields CDR1 SGHNT and CDR2 YENEEA. V lost 3 bases to trimming and J lost 0 bases, with 12 bases between them. CDR3 loop: CASSFSILSSYEQYF. DNA for the CDR3: TGTGCCAGCAGCTTTTCCATCCTTAGCTCCTACGAGCAGTACTTC.

The chain links TRBV5-1 to TRBJ1-4, with a weak D call TRBD1 (5 bases). The CDR3 is made up of 13 amino acids. Germline V gene sequence: CDR1 SGHRS, CDR2 YFSETQ. V dropped 1 base and J dropped 8 bases, with 9 bases sitting between them. The chain's CDR3 is CASSLRGVEKLFF. The CDR3 DNA reads TGCGCCAGCAGCTTGCGGGGGGTCGAAAAACTGTTTTTT.

The chain has TRBV7-3 and TRBJ2-3; 8 bases match TRBD2. V lost 5 bases and J lost 4; bases outside the gene matches: 8. Germline values: CDR1 SGHTA, CDR2 FQGTGA. The CDR3 is made up of 15 amino acids. This CDR3 reads CASSRSGVEADTQYF. CDR3 bases: TGTGCCAGCAGCCGTAGCGGGGTAGAAGCAGATACGCAGTATTTT.

The chain employs TRBV3-1 (or the pseudogene TRBV3-2) and TRBJ1-1; possibly TRBD1 for D (6 bases). Germline CDR1 and CDR2: LGHDT and YNNKEL (reference sequence). Between the trimmed V and J ends, which lost 3 bases and 5 bases, there was a span of 13 bases. The CDR3 has 14 residues. Here the CDR3 reads CASSQQGIWTEAFF. Written as DNA, the CDR3 is TGTGCCAGCAGCCAGCAGGGGATATGGACTGAAGCTTTCTTT.

The CDR3 sequence: CASSQDYRTGGKETQYF. In DNA form, the CDR3 reads TGCGCCAGCAGCCAAGATTACAGGACAGGGGGAAAAGAGACCCAGTACTTC. The chain employs TRBV4-1 and TRBJ2-5; 10 bases are shared with TRBD1. J gave up 3 bases and V 0 bases, and 7 bases lay outside the gene matches. Germline V gives CDR1 MGHRA, CDR2 YSYEKL. The CDR3 is 17 residues long.

This clone was seen more than once but under ten times. This rearrangement joins TRBV19 to TRBJ2-7; D perhaps matches TRBD1 (5 bases). This CDR3 comprises 14 residues. V was cut by 2 bases and J by 5 bases, with 13 bases left in between. Germline lookup yields CDR1 LNHDA and CDR2 SQIVND (reference sequence). This chain's CDR3 is CASSINFRANEQYF. The CDR3 DNA follows: TGTGCCAGTAGTATAAATTTCAGGGCCAACGAGCAGTACTTC.

J is TRBJ1-1 and V is TRBV6-5; TRBD1 matches at 7 bases. CDR3 length: 15 amino acids. The germline gives CDR1 MNHEY, CDR2 SVGAGI. Trimming removed 6 bases from V and 1 base from J; junction bases left unmatched: 8. The CDR3 DNA sequence: TGTGCCAGCAGGCAACGAGGGGGCCCGAACACTGAAGCTTTCTTT. Translated, it gives CASRQRGGPNTEAFF.

V is TRBV5-1 and J is TRBJ2-3; 9 bases fit TRBD2. Germline V gene sequence: CDR1 SGHRS, CDR2 YFSETQ. V was pared by 4 bases and J by 5 bases, with 8 bases of the junction left unmatched. The length of the CDR3 is 15 residues. CDR3 loop: CASSPERGVGDTQYF. In nucleotides, the CDR3 is TGCGCCAGCAGCCCCGAGCGGGGGGTGGGAGATACGCAGTATTTT.

The chain links TRBV5-1 to TRBJ1-2; D is unresolved. The ends were cut back, 1 base at V and 0 bases at J, with 10 bases in the middle. The CDR3 has 15 residues. Germline lookup yields CDR1 SGHRS and CDR2 YFSETQ. CDR3 nucleotides: TGCGCCAGCAGCTTGACCCCTGGAGCTAACTATGGCTACACCTTC. Its protein product is CASSLTPGANYGYTF.

The genes are TRBV10-3 and TRBJ1-4, with a tentative D call TRBD1 (5 bases). CDR3 size: 17 residues. V lost 0 bases, J lost 2 bases, and 13 bases lay in between. Germline loops: CDR1 ENHRY, CDR2 SYGVKD. The CDR3 DNA sequence: TGTGCCATCAGTGAGTCAACGGGGGTACCCACTAATGAAAAACTGTTTTTT. Encoded protein: CAISESTGVPTNEKLFF.

The rearrangement joins TRBV7-2 to TRBJ2-1, with 10 bases matching TRBD2. V trimming: 3 bases; J trimming: 3 bases; junction bases outside the gene matches: 5. Germline V CDR1 and CDR2: SGHTA, FQGNSA. The CDR3 length is 16 residues. CDR3: CASSFQTSGFYNEQFF. CDR3 DNA: TGTGCCAGCAGCTTCCAGACTAGCGGGTTCTACAATGAGCAGTTCTTC.

V and J are TRBV7-2 and TRBJ2-3, with D possibly TRBD2 on 6 matching bases. Germline V lookup: CDR1 SGHTA, CDR2 FQGNSA. V lost 5 bases and J lost 5, with 17 bases in between. The CDR3 spans 15 residues. The CDR3 loop is CASSPRDLAIDTQYF. The CDR3 DNA follows: TGTGCCAGCAGCCCCCGGGACTTAGCGATAGATACGCAGTATTTT.

V is TRBV2 and J is TRBJ1-3, with TRBD1 matching over 7 bases. This CDR3 has 15 amino acids. V was clipped by 1 base and J by 4 bases; unmatched bases: 4. Germline loops: CDR1 SNHLY, CDR2 FYNNEI. CDR3 loop: CASSEVGTVGNTIYF. The DNA for the CDR3 is TGTGCCAGCAGTGAAGTGGGGACAGTAGGAAACACCATATATTTT.

The rearrangement links TRBV13 to TRBJ2-5, with D tentatively TRBD1 (5 bases). This CDR3 contains 14 residues. Germline V gene sequence: CDR1 PRHDT, CDR2 FYEKMQ (reference sequence). With 0 bases removed from V and 2 bases from J, the gap between germline ends came to 7 bases. The CDR3 region is CASSLGTDQETQYF. The CDR3 DNA reads TGTGCCAGCAGCTTAGGGACAGATCAAGAGACCCAGTACTTC. The full variable domain, rest sourced from reference TRBV13 and TRBJ2-5, is AAGVIQSPRHLIKEKRETATLKCYPIPRHDTVYWYQQGPGQDPQFLISFYEKMQSDKGSIPDRFSAQQFSDYHSELNMSSLELGDSALYFCASSLGTDQETQYFGPGTRLLVL.

This clone occurred once. The V call is TRBV3-1 (or the pseudogene TRBV3-2), the J call TRBJ1-4, with D possibly TRBD1 on 5 matching bases. This CDR3 comprises 14 residues. Trimming stripped 1 base from V and 8 bases from J, with 11 bases between. CDR1 is LGHDT and CDR2 is YNNKEL in the germline V gene (reference sequence). The CDR3 region is CASSQVREGEKLFF. The CDR3 nucleotides are TGTGCCAGCAGCCAAGTCAGGGAGGGCGAAAAACTGTTTTTT.

The V gene is TRBV6-6, the J gene TRBJ2-3, with D perhaps TRBD1 (6 bases). CDR3 size: 16 residues. Trimming shortened V by 4 bases and J by 0 bases, and 14 bases separated the two germline ends. Germline V gives CDR1 MNHNY, CDR2 SVGAGI (reference sequence). Here the CDR3 reads CASSSRGGPSTDTQYF. The CDR3 region has the DNA TGTGCCAGCAGTTCTCGAGGGGGACCTAGCACAGATACGCAGTATTTT.

Many counts were recorded for this clone. The rearrangement joins TRBV7-2 to TRBJ1-1; no definite D call. CDR1 SGHTA and CDR2 FQGNSA come from the germline V gene. V was trimmed by 3 bases and J by 4 bases, leaving 3 bases between them. The CDR3 runs to 11 residues. As DNA, the CDR3 is TGTGCCAGCAGCTTTCGCACTGAAGCTTTCTTT. It specifies CASSFRTEAFF.

The rearrangement links TRBV12-5 to TRBJ2-1, with TRBD2 matching 7 bases. Germline CDR1 LGHNT, CDR2 FRNRAP. This CDR3 has 13 residues. J was trimmed by 15 bases and V by 5 bases; bases with no gene match: 13. CDR3 DNA: TGTGCTAGTGGTCATGGAGTGGGAGGGGTGTCGTTCTTC. It encodes CASGHGVGGVSFF. Full variable domain (remainder filled in from reference TRBV12-5 and TRBJ2-1): DARVTQTPRHKVTEMGQEVTMRCQPILGHNTVFWYRQTMMQGLELLAYFRNRAPLDDSGMPKDRFSAEMPDATLATLKIQPSEPRDSAVYFCASGHGVGGVSFFGPGTRLTVL.

This clone was recorded a few times. This chain joins TRBV10-1 and TRBJ1-2; D is unclear. The CDR3 has 14 amino acids. V lost 1 base and J lost 6, with 12 bases in between. Germline V gene data show CDR1 as WNHNN and CDR2 as SYGVQD (reference sequence). In DNA, the CDR3 is TGCGCCAGCAGTGAGTTCGGGATCAAGGATGGCTACACCTTC. Amino acid sequence: CASSEFGIKDGYTF.

This chain connects TRBV5-1 to TRBJ1-1; 8 positions match TRBD1. The V segment lost 5 bases and the J segment 3 bases; nucleotides outside the gene matches: 0. The germline CDR1 and CDR2 sequences are SGHRS and YFSETQ. This CDR3 spans 12 amino acids. CDR3 bases: TGCGCCAGCAGACAGGGGGACACTGAAGCTTTCTTT. This sequence encodes CASRQGDTEAFF. Based on the CDR3 plus reference TRBV5-1 and TRBJ1-1, the full variable domain is KAGVTQTPRYLIKTRGQQVTLSCSPISGHRSVSWYQQTPGQGLQFLFEYFSETQRNKGNFPGRFSGRQFSNSRSEMNVSTLELGDSALYLCASRQGDTEAFFGQGTRLTVV.

The chain has TRBV11-2 and TRBJ2-3; TRBD1 matches 10 bases. Germline V lookup: CDR1 SGHAT, CDR2 FQNNGV. The trim removed 7 bases at V and 2 bases at J, leaving 12 bases unmatched. The CDR3 is 17 amino acids. Here the CDR3 DNA reads TGTGCCAGCACCTTTTACCGGGACAGGGGTTACACAGATACGCAGTATTTT. Translated, it gives CASTFYRDRGYTDTQYF.

The gene calls are TRBV4-3 and TRBJ2-3; D gene unclear. V lost 1 base, J lost 0 bases, and 8 bases lay in between. Per the germline V gene, CDR1 is LGHNA and CDR2 is YSLEER. The CDR3 has 15 amino acids. CDR3 nucleotide sequence: TGCGCCAGCAGCCAAGGAACGGAGAGCACAGATACGCAGTATTTT. Protein sequence: CASSQGTESTDTQYF.

The chain joins TRBV9 to TRBJ2-7, with D hard to call. Germline V gene sequence: CDR1 SGDLS, CDR2 YYNGEE. This CDR3 region has 15 residues. The V end was cut by 4 bases, the J end by 0 bases, with 14 bases between. The CDR3, as DNA: TGTGCCAGCAGCCCCTCGGCTAGTCGCTCCTACGAGCAGTACTTC. This translates into CASSPSASRSYEQYF.

The chain carries TRBV28 and TRBJ1-5; 8 bases agree with TRBD1. V trimming: 4 bases; J trimming: 3 bases; junction bases outside the gene matches: 5. Germline-derived CDR1 and CDR2 are MDHEN and SYDVKM. This CDR3 region has 15 residues. Written as DNA, the CDR3 is TGTGCCAGCAGTTCCCGGACAGGGAACAATCAGCCCCAGCATTTT. It specifies CASSSRTGNNQPQHF.

This chain uses TRBV15 with TRBJ2-1, with 9 bases matching TRBD1. The CDR3 runs to 15 residues. V shed 2 bases, J shed 7 bases, and the junction held 6 bases outside the gene matches. Looked up from germline, CDR1 is LNHNV and CDR2 is YYDKDF (reference sequence). CDR3 nucleotides: TGTGCCACCAGCAGATCACCGGGACAGGGAAATGAGCAGTTCTTC. Protein: CATSRSPGQGNEQFF.

The V gene is TRBV18, the J gene TRBJ1-5; 7 bases are shared with TRBD1. Germline assignment: CDR1 KGHSH and CDR2 LQKENI. Trimming at V came to 2 bases and at J to 4 bases, leaving 2 bases not matched to a gene. This CDR3 has 14 amino acids. CDR3 in DNA: TGTGCCAGCTCACCAGGGACAGAAAATCAGCCCCAGCATTTT. Amino acids: CASSPGTENQPQHF.

CDR3 in amino acids: CSVEGGLGDYEQYF. The DNA of the CDR3 is TGCAGCGTTGAAGGAGGACTAGGGGACTACGAGCAGTACTTC. This chain connects TRBV29-1 to TRBJ2-7; TRBD2 aligns across 7 bases. The CDR3 runs to 14 residues. The germline V gene has CDR1 SQVTM and CDR2 ANQGSEA. V lost 1 base and J lost 3; bases outside the gene matches: 6.

The chain employs TRBV29-1 and TRBJ2-1, with TRBD2 matching 13 bases. This CDR3 has 14 residues. The V gene's germline CDR1 is SQVTM and CDR2 ANQGSEA. J lost 6 bases, V lost 1 base, and 0 bases had no gene match. DNA of the CDR3: TGCAGCGTTGAAGGACTAGCGGGGGGCAATGAGCAGTTCTTC. The encoded protein is CSVEGLAGGNEQFF.